These 6 T cell receptor beta chains originate from one sample sequenced in a study of T cell responses to AZD1222 COVID-19 vaccine. Profiling relied on immunoSEQ multiplex PCR, and the TCRdb table lists in-frame clones only, not all of them. The repertoire consists of tens of thousands of clones, with about 92% occurring once and the leading ten covering approximately 5.2%. The sample in question was peripheral blood, obtained on day 0 of AZD1222 vaccination. The receptors were sampled from an adult in good health.

This chain joins TRBV30 and TRBJ1-6; D is possibly TRBD1 (6 bases). This CDR3 spans 13 amino acids. CDR1 is GTSNPN and CDR2 is SVGIG in the germline V gene (reference sequence). V lost 2 bases and J 7 bases, leaving 9 bases between the germline ends. For the CDR3, the DNA is TGTGCCTGGAGTCCGCAGGGGAATTCACCCCTCCACTTT. Translation: CAWSPQGNSPLHF.

The rearrangement joins TRBV10-1 to TRBJ2-7; D is possibly TRBD1 or TRBD2 (5 bases each). Trimming shortened V by 3 bases and J by 3 bases, and 9 bases separated the two germline ends. The CDR3 runs 13 residues. Germline V lookup: CDR1 WNHNN, CDR2 SYGVQD (reference sequence). The CDR3 DNA reads TGCGCCAGCAGTGACGGGGACGGCTACGAGCAGTACTTC. As protein: CASSDGDGYEQYF.

The chain recombines TRBV7-8 with TRBJ1-3, with TRBD1 matching over 8 bases. The junction had 7 bases not matched to a gene; V was cut back by 5 bases and J by 4 bases. Germline V gene data show CDR1 as SGHVS and CDR2 as FQNEAQ. The CDR3 extends over 15 amino acids. The CDR3 nucleotides read TGTGCCAGCAGCGTGGGACAGGCATCGGGAAACACCATATATTTT. Its protein is CASSVGQASGNTIYF.

J is TRBJ1-5 and V is TRBV30; TRBD1 aligns across 9 bases. V lost 1 base, J lost 6 bases, and 4 bases stayed unmatched. This CDR3 has 14 amino acids. Germline V gives CDR1 GTSNPN, CDR2 SVGIG (reference sequence). This CDR3 reads CAWSGGTGFQPQHF. The CDR3 region has the DNA TGTGCCTGGAGTGGGGGGACAGGGTTTCAGCCCCAGCATTTT.

The chain combines TRBV18 with TRBJ2-1; D may be TRBD1 (6 bases). V lost 4 bases to trimming and J lost 7 bases, with 20 bases between them. Germline V CDR1 and CDR2: KGHSH, LQKENI. The CDR3 extends over 16 amino acids. This CDR3 is CASSRSQTRGMNEQFF. The CDR3 bases are TGTGCCAGCTCACGTTCACAGACCAGGGGCATGAATGAGCAGTTCTTC.

The V and J genes are TRBV5-5 and TRBJ1-6; D is unclear. CDR1 is SGHKS, CDR2 YYEKEE, per germline (reference sequence). This CDR3 spans 11 amino acids. Trimming stripped 0 bases from V and 19 bases from J, with 11 bases between. CDR3: CASSLDGFPHF. The CDR3 DNA sequence: TGTGCCAGCAGCTTGGATGGTTTTCCGCACTTT.